These 27 T cell receptor beta chains originate from one sample sequenced in a study of OX40 agonist ivuxolimab in advanced cancers. Profiled with immunoSEQ multiplex PCR; TCRdb holds only in-frame clones, not every one. This sample carries about 71,000 clones, about three quarters of them seen once, and the ten largest clones take over 4%. Source: CD4+ or CD8+ T cells sorted from blood, taken in a trial of the OX40 agonist ivuxolimab. These receptors originate from an adult with an advanced solid tumor such as melanoma, head and neck, liver or kidney cancer.

This chain uses TRBV7-9 with TRBJ2-1; 7 bases agree with TRBD2. J was trimmed by 9 bases and V by 6 bases; bases with no gene match: 14. Germline V gene lookup returns CDR1 SEHNR and CDR2 FQNEAQ (reference sequence). This CDR3 contains 15 residues. The CDR3 DNA reads as TGTGCCAGCAGTCGGGCGGGGGTTCAGAGGGTTGAGCAGTTCTTC. It encodes CASSRAGVQRVEQFF.

Notes on this clone: One junction end disagrees with the germline gene, perhaps due to a read error. The chain carries TRBV7-9 and TRBJ1-3, with D maybe TRBD1 (5 bases). There are 14 residues in the CDR3. Germline-derived CDR1 and CDR2 are SEHNR and FQNEAQ (reference sequence). CDR3 loop: CASSLSAPSAGKDF. The CDR3 coding sequence is TGTGCCAGCAGCTTATCAGCCCCGTCGGCAGGGAAGGATTTT.

By share of the sample, this clone is medium-sized (0.01 to 0.1%). V gene TRBV5-4 combines with J gene TRBJ1-2; 9 bases map to TRBD1. The junction had 2 bases not matched to a gene; V was cut back by 1 base and J by 1 base. Germline CDR1 SGHNT, CDR2 YYREEE (reference sequence). The length of the CDR3 is 15 residues. The CDR3 region is CASSLRGQGNYGYTF. CDR3 DNA: TGTGCCAGCAGCTTGAGGGGACAGGGTAACTATGGCTACACCTTC.

The chain employs TRBV7-3 and TRBJ2-1, with 8 bases matching TRBD2. The CDR3 has 15 amino acids. V lost 5 bases and J lost 2; bases outside the gene matches: 5. The germline V gene encodes CDR1 SGHTA and CDR2 FQGTGA. The CDR3 nucleotides read TGTGCCAGCAGCGCCCGACTAGCGACCTACAATGAGCAGTTCTTC. Translated, it gives CASSARLATYNEQFF.

The gene calls are TRBV2 and TRBJ2-7; 7 bases match TRBD2. J gave up 6 bases and V 6 bases, and 11 bases lay outside the gene matches. This CDR3 region has 14 residues. Germline V gives CDR1 SNHLY, CDR2 FYNNEI. The CDR3 sequence is CASRAGRGPTEQYF. The CDR3 nucleotides are TGTGCCAGCAGAGCGGGGCGAGGTCCTACCGAGCAGTACTTC. The full variable domain, with the rest looked up from reference TRBV2 and TRBJ2-7, is EPEVTQTPSHQVTQMGQEVILRCVPISNHLYFYWYRQILGQKVEFLVSFYNNEISEKSEIFDDQFSVERPDGSNFTLKIRSTKLEDSAMYFCASRAGRGPTEQYFGPGTRLTVT.

The rearrangement links TRBV5-1 to TRBJ1-1; no definite D call. The CDR3 has 12 amino acids. Looked up from germline, CDR1 is SGHRS and CDR2 is YFSETQ. V shed 5 bases and J shed 1 base, with 6 bases lying between them. The CDR3 sequence: CASREENTEAFF. In nucleotides, the CDR3 is TGCGCCAGCAGAGAGGAGAACACTGAAGCTTTCTTT.

This chain links TRBV7-9 with TRBJ2-2; TRBD1 is a possible D gene (6 bases). The CDR3 totals 15 residues. CDR1 and CDR2 (germline): SEHNR, FQNEAQ (reference sequence). The V and J ends lost 5 bases and 6 bases respectively, with 16 bases between them. The CDR3 DNA reads TGTGCCAGCAGCCCTGTGCGAGGGGGAGCCGGGGAGCTGTTTTTT. Its protein product is CASSPVRGGAGELFF.

As DNA, the CDR3 is TGTGCCAGCAGCTTAAGTCAGGGGGCTACTGGAAACACCATATATTTT. This gives the protein CASSLSQGATGNTIYF. The chain joins TRBV11-3 to TRBJ1-3; 8 positions agree with TRBD1. The V gene's germline CDR1 is SGHNT and CDR2 YENEEA. The CDR3 consists of 16 residues. V lost 2 bases and J lost 2; bases outside the gene matches: 5.

This clone was recorded only once. This chain joins TRBV11-3 and TRBJ2-3; no reliable D call. CDR3 length: 15 amino acids. In germline, CDR1 is SGHNT, CDR2 YENEEA. With 4 bases removed from V and 2 bases from J, the gap between germline ends came to 13 bases. CDR3 in amino acids: CASSSWTRSTDTQYF. Written as DNA, the CDR3 is TGTGCCAGCAGCTCGTGGACCAGATCCACAGATACGCAGTATTTT.

Notes on this clone: Relative to the germline gene, one junction end is altered; a read error may explain this. The V gene is TRBV6-5, the J gene TRBJ1-1, with D uncertain. Germline V gene sequence: CDR1 MNHEY, CDR2 SVGAGI. CDR3 length: 13 amino acids. DNA for the CDR3: TGTGCCAGCTTAGACCGGTTGAATACTGAAGCTTTCTTT. Its translation is CASLDRLNTEAFF.

Here the CDR3 DNA reads TGTGCCAGCAGCTTATGGGGAGGGGAGACCCAGTACTTC. Translated: CASSLWGGETQYF. The chain uses TRBV7-2 and TRBJ2-5; 7 nucleotides line up with TRBD2. Germline CDR1 SGHTA, CDR2 FQGNSA. This CDR3 comprises 13 residues. Trimming took 2 bases from V and 5 from J; bases not matched to a gene: 2.

The chain joins TRBV7-2 to TRBJ2-1; possibly TRBD1 for D (6 bases). V lost 8 bases and J lost 7, with 18 bases in between. The CDR3 runs to 14 residues. Germline CDR1 reads SGHTA; CDR2 reads FQGNSA. The CDR3 DNA follows: TGTGCCAGCGGGGGAACAGGGTTGTTGAATGAGCAGTTCTTC. As protein: CASGGTGLLNEQFF.

The V gene is TRBV15, the J gene TRBJ1-5, with 9 bases aligning to TRBD1. The CDR3 is 15 residues long. The germline CDR1 and CDR2 sequences are LNHNV and YYDKDF (reference sequence). J was trimmed by 5 bases and V by 4 bases; bases with no gene match: 6. The CDR3 protein is CATSNWDRDYQPQHF. For the CDR3, the DNA is TGTGCCACCAGCAACTGGGACAGGGACTATCAGCCCCAGCATTTT.

The V call is TRBV5-1, the J call TRBJ2-6; 7 nucleotides agree with TRBD1. V trimming: 0 bases; J trimming: 0 bases; junction bases outside the gene matches: 3. The CDR3 length is 17 residues. CDR1 is SGHRS, CDR2 YFSETQ, per germline. The CDR3 reads CASSLGDSSSGANVLTF. In nucleotides, the CDR3 is TGCGCCAGCAGCTTGGGGGACAGTAGCTCTGGGGCCAACGTCCTGACTTTC.

The chain uses TRBV7-2 and TRBJ2-1; a weak D match, TRBD1 (7 bases). Germline loops: CDR1 SGHTA, CDR2 FQGNSA. V gave up 5 bases and J gave up 11 bases, with 16 bases separating them. The CDR3 contains 13 residues. The CDR3 DNA reads as TGTGCCAGCAGCCCGAGGGGGCGGGACAAGCAGTTCTTC. It codes for CASSPRGRDKQFF.

The chain has TRBV30 and TRBJ2-1; either TRBD1 or TRBD2 may fit D (6 bases each). V was trimmed by 0 bases and J by 4 bases, leaving 13 bases between them. There are 15 residues in the CDR3. Germline V CDR1 and CDR2: GTSNPN, SVGIG (reference sequence). CDR3 coding DNA: TGTGCCTGGAGTGTATCGGGGGCATGGTACAATGAGCAGTTCTTC. Encoded protein: CAWSVSGAWYNEQFF.

The chain uses TRBV5-8 and TRBJ2-5, with TRBD1 matching over 10 bases. Germline-derived CDR1 and CDR2 are SGHTS and YDEGEE. This CDR3 has 16 amino acids. Germline trimming cut 0 bases from V and 11 bases from J; bases unmatched to any gene: 13. Here the CDR3 reads CASSLGVISGTGEQYF. The CDR3 coding sequence is TGTGCCAGCAGCTTGGGAGTGATTAGCGGGACAGGGGAGCAGTACTTC.

DNA of the CDR3: TGTGCCAGCAGCCCCTTTGGAGGGCCGCCCTACGAGCAGTACTTC. Translation gives CASSPFGGPPYEQYF. V gene TRBV11-2 combines with J gene TRBJ2-5, with D tentatively TRBD2 (6 bases). The end of the DNA fits TRBJ2-7 better, so the J call may be wrong. CDR3 length: 15 amino acids. Looked up from germline, CDR1 is SGHAT and CDR2 is FQNNGV.

The chain is built from TRBV27 and TRBJ2-1; D tentatively fits TRBD1 or TRBD2 (5 bases each). With 6 bases removed from V and 7 bases from J, the gap between germline ends came to 10 bases. Germline CDR1 is MNHEY and CDR2 is SMNVEV (reference sequence). The CDR3 is 12 residues long. The CDR3 protein is CASRPWGNEQFF. In nucleotides, the CDR3 is TGTGCCAGCAGGCCCTGGGGGAATGAGCAGTTCTTC.

In this sample, this clone turned up once. The chain recombines TRBV5-4 with TRBJ1-1; no clear D gene. From germline, CDR1 is SGHNT and CDR2 YYREEE (reference sequence). Trimming cost V 3 bases and J 1 base, with 7 bases left between them. The CDR3 is 13 residues long. The CDR3 loop is CASSSRRNTEAFF. The CDR3 nucleotides are TGTGCCAGCAGCTCCAGGAGGAACACTGAAGCTTTCTTT.

This clone was picked up one time. The chain links TRBV5-1 to TRBJ1-1; TRBD1 matches at 11 bases. This CDR3 spans 14 amino acids. From germline, CDR1 is SGHRS and CDR2 YFSETQ. The V segment lost 0 bases and the J segment 7 bases; nucleotides outside the gene matches: 2. The CDR3 loop reads CASSLGTGGGEAFF. The CDR3 nucleotides are TGCGCCAGCAGCTTGGGGACAGGGGGCGGTGAAGCTTTCTTT.

The gene calls are TRBV4-1 and TRBJ1-2; tentatively, D is TRBD1 (6 bases). Germline V gives CDR1 MGHRA, CDR2 YSYEKL. The CDR3 length is 15 residues. Trimming shortened V by 4 bases and J by 6 bases, and 18 bases separated the two germline ends. CDR3 nucleotide sequence: TGCGCCAGCAGCCGCACGGAGGGGGGCAGCGATGGCTACACCTTC. As protein: CASSRTEGGSDGYTF.

This clone was found a few times. The V gene is TRBV19, the J gene TRBJ2-1, with 11 nucleotides matching TRBD2. Germline assignment: CDR1 LNHDA and CDR2 SQIVND (reference sequence). The V segment lost 7 bases and the J segment 7 bases; nucleotides outside the gene matches: 18. The CDR3 has 18 amino acids. DNA of the CDR3: TGTGCCAGTATGGGAACCGGGACTAGCGGTCTTTACATAAATGAGCAGTTCTTC. Residues: CASMGTGTSGLYINEQFF.

J is TRBJ2-1 and V is TRBV2; TRBD1 aligns across 8 bases. CDR3 length: 14 amino acids. The V gene's germline CDR1 is SNHLY and CDR2 FYNNEI. The junction had 9 bases not matched to a gene; V was cut back by 7 bases and J by 7 bases. For the CDR3, the DNA is TGTGCCAGCACCAGGGACAGGACAATAAATGAGCAGTTCTTC. Translated, it gives CASTRDRTINEQFF.

The V call is TRBV6-6, the J call TRBJ2-2; 8 nucleotides align to TRBD1. Looked up from germline, CDR1 is MNHNY and CDR2 is SVGAGI (reference sequence). V shed 2 bases and J 6 bases; nucleotides not matched to a gene: 2. This CDR3 has 14 amino acids. In DNA, the CDR3 is TGTGCCAGCAGTTACAGGACAGGGTCCGGGGAGCTGTTTTTT. Its protein is CASSYRTGSGELFF.

This clone was picked up a small number of times. This rearrangement joins TRBV6-6 to TRBJ1-1; TRBD1 is a possible D gene (6 bases). Looked up from germline, CDR1 is MNHNY and CDR2 is SVGAGI (reference sequence). The ends were cut back, 6 bases at V and 5 bases at J, with 16 bases in the middle. This CDR3 has 14 amino acids. The CDR3 loop is CASSHHDRLTEAFF. CDR3 coding DNA: TGTGCCAGCAGCCATCACGACAGGTTAACTGAAGCTTTCTTT.

This clone came up once. The chain combines TRBV6-1 with TRBJ2-5; D not resolved. Germline CDR1 and CDR2: MNHNS and SASEGT. The V end was cut by 2 bases, the J end by 5 bases, with 12 bases between. This CDR3 comprises 14 residues. For the CDR3, the DNA is TGTGCCAGCAGTGAAAGGCATCCCCTGGAGACCCAGTACTTC. This sequence encodes CASSERHPLETQYF.